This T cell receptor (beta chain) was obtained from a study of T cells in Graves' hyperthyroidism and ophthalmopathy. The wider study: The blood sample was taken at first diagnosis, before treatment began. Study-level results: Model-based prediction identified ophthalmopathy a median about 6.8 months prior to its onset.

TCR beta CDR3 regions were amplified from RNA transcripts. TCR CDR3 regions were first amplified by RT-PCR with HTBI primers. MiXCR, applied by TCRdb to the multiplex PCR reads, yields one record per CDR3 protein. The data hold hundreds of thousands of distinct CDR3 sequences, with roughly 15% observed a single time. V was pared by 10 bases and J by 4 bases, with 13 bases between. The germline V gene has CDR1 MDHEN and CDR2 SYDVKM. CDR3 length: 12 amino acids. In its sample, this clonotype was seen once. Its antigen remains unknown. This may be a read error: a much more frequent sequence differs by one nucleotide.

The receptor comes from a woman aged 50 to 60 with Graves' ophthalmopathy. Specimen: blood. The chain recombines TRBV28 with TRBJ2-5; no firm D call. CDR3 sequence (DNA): TGTGCCAACAAGGTGGGAACAGAGACCCAGTACTTC. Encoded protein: CANKVGTETQYF.